The entry that follows covers one T cell receptor (beta chain) sequence. No antigen is known for it. The sample comes from a study of human thymus T cells. Study findings and constraints: In thymic and blood repertoires alike, V and J usage looked biased. As related research reported, thymic repertoires overlapped highly among unrelated individuals.

TCRdb's copy holds only in-frame clones and misses some; the assay was immunoSEQ multiplex PCR. Here the sample spans some 130,000 clones, around 94% being singletons. Resections from corrective heart surgery supplied the thymus tissue. The people who donated were healthy Finnish babies having corrective surgery for congenital heart defects. The sample consisted of thymus tissue. This receptor was taken from a boy under two years old with a congenital heart defect but otherwise immunologically healthy.

CDR3 DNA: TGCGCCAGCAGCCAAGATCGGACAGGATTGAACACTGAAGCTTTCTTT. Its protein product is CASSQDRTGLNTEAFF. This rearrangement joins TRBV4-3 to TRBJ1-1; the match to TRBD1 covers 7 bases. V dropped 0 bases and J dropped 0; count of bases not matched to a gene: 4. This CDR3 contains 16 residues. Germline values: CDR1 LGHNA, CDR2 YSLEER.